This T cell receptor beta chain was observed in a study of blood T cell repertoires in COVID-19. Study overall: COVID-19 samples from acute and convalescent phases originated in the United States, Italy and Spain. The cDNA or gDNA used as material had been derived from T cells, B-cell-depleted T cells, or PBMCs.

As processed by the authors: Amplification with reference gene primers provided the estimates of nucleated cell counts. Sequencing was performed with immunoSEQ multiplex PCR; in TCRdb, only in-frame clones are kept and a portion is missing. Clonal size and the V and J genes are those of that table, whereas D and trimming came from the DNA. This table has some 150,000 clones, 87% appearing once. The V end was cut by 1 base, the J end by 4 bases, with 7 bases between. This CDR3 comprises 14 residues. CDR1 is SEHNR and CDR2 is FQNEAQ in the germline V gene (reference sequence). The sample consisted of peripheral blood. The source is a woman between 45 and 65 years old with acute or convalescent COVID-19. This chain uses TRBV7-9 with TRBJ1-4; D possibly corresponds to TRBD1 (6 bases). The DNA of the CDR3 is TGTGCCAGCAGCTTAGGACAGGATAATGAAAAACTGTTTTTT. Its protein product is CASSLGQDNEKLFF.